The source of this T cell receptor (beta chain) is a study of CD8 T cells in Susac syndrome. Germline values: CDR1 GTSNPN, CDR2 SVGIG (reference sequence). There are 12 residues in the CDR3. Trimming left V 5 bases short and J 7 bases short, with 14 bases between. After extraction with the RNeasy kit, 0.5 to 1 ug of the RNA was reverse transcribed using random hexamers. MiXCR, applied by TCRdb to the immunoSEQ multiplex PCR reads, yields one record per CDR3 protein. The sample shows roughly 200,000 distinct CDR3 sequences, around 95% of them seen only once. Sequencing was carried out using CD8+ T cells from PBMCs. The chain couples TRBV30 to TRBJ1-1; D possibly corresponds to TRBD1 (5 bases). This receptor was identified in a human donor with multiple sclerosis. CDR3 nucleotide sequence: TGTGCCTGGCTAACGGGGCCCCTTGAAGCTTTCTTT. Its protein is CAWLTGPLEAFF.